The present TCR beta chain was sequenced within a study of blood T cell repertoires in COVID-19 (dated by TCRdb to about 2020). Notes on the research overall: Samples from collaborators originated in the United States, Italy and Spain and spanned both the acute and convalescent phases of COVID-19. The prospective study material was composed of cDNA or gDNA derived from T cells, B-cell-depleted T cells, or PBMCs. Samples were obtained from the ongoing ImmuneRACE study (first 160 participants) and from 1,254 subjects provided by 6 global collaborators. The dataset comprised deeply sampled blood TCRbeta repertoires from subjects exposed to, actively infected with, or recovered from COVID-19. A freely available public database, intended as a resource for researchers studying the immune response to SARS-CoV-2, is where the repertoires were released. A de-identified subject ID, COVID-19 status, age in years and sex were almost always included in the sample metadata. Where HLA class I and class II types were available, the types were taken from metadata supplied by the sample provider, not from assay-based typing. Broader findings and caveats from the paper: How much clinical and demographic metadata was included differed by source and by participant, and the metadata was provided uncurated.

The immunoSEQ Assay, a bias-controlled multiplex PCR, was used to amplify TCRbeta CDR3 regions from genomic DNA. The paper's processing steps were these. The number of nucleated cells in each sample was estimated from the amplification of reference gene primers within the assay. To quantify the absolute abundance of each unique TCRbeta CDR3 rearrangement, sequence reads were collapsed and filtered. For each sample, productive Simpson clonality was calculated by taking the square root of Simpson's diversity index across productive rearrangements. TCRdb's version of the immuneACCESS table is confined to in-frame rearrangements and falls short of the full clone set. An unresolved V gene accounts for under half of the shortfall where checked; the remainder is of unknown origin. That table furnishes V, J and clone size, whereas the DNA furnished D and trimming. In this sample the table shows under 85,000 clones, roughly 87% of which occur a single time. The leading ten clones occupy roughly 2.9% of the sample.

V and J lose 9 bases and 5 bases, and a span of 23 bases separates them. The CDR3 spans 16 residues, from the cysteine through the phenylalanine. Here the CDR3 DNA is all that survives: 48 bases in frame from base 1. From a lookup of the germline V gene, CDR1 and CDR2 are KGHDR and SFDVKD. Regarding this clone: What this receptor recognizes is not known. Base qualities are missing; no much larger clone stands one base away.

The collaborating institutions used their own protocols to collect whole blood in K2EDTA tubes. For TCRbeta analysis, collaborators shipped samples in one of three forms: frozen whole blood, isolated PBMCs, or DNA extracted from either of those sample types. The chain is encoded by TRBV24-1 joined to TRBJ2-3; TRBD1 could be the D gene, as 6 bases match. Sequencing input: peripheral blood. This TCR derives from a man older than 75 with acute or convalescent COVID-19. The DNA sequence is given as TGTGCCACCGCCGGTCGGGCAGGGACACCTGAAGATACGCAGTATTTT. Its amino acids are CATAGRAGTPEDTQYF.